A single T cell receptor beta chain is shown here with its context. The repertoire was sequenced with immunoSEQ multiplex PCR; TCRdb's copy has only in-frame clones and lacks some. The sample yields roughly 39,000 clones, 90% seen once. This sample stems from a study of T cell changes during pregnancy in multiple sclerosis. The CDR3 length is 15 residues. CDR1 is GTSNPN and CDR2 is SVGIG in the germline V gene (reference sequence). V shed 8 bases, J shed 5 bases, and the junction held 13 bases outside the gene matches. The receptor was isolated from a female donor in good health, enrolled as a control in a pregnancy study. The sample was CD4+ T cells from peripheral blood mononuclear cells, taken in the first trimester of pregnancy. The chain is built from TRBV30 and TRBJ1-4, with 8 nucleotides matching TRBD1. CDR3 nucleotide sequence: TGTGCCGGGACGTTCGGACAGGGACCAAATGAAAAACTGTTTTTT. Translated: CAGTFGQGPNEKLFF.